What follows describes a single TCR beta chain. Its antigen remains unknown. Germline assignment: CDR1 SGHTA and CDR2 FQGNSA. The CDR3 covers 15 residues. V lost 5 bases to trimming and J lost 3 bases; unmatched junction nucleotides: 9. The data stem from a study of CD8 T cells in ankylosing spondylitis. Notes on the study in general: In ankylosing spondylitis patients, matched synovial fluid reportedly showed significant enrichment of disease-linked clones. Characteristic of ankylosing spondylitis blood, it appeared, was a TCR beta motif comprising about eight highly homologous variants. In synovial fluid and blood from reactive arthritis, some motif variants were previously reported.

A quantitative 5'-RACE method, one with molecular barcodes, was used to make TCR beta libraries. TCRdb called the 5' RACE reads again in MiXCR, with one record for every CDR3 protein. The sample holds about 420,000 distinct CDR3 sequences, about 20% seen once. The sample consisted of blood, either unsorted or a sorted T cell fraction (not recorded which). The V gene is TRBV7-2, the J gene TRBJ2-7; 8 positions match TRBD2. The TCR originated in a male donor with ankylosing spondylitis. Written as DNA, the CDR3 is TGTGCCAGCAGCATGGGGTGGAGCGGGAGCTACGAGCAGTACTTC. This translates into CASSMGWSGSYEQYF.